In this sample, the clone carrying this T cell receptor beta chain turned up a few times. The antigen is undetermined. This specimen comes from a study of response to subunit inactivated influenza vaccine. Trimming removed 5 bases at V and 1 base at J, with 14 bases between. This CDR3 spans 16 amino acids. Per germline, CDR1 SGHAT and CDR2 FQNNGV. TCRdb re-called the RT-PCR reads with MiXCR, one entry per CDR3 protein. The top ten hold roughly 33% of the sample, which has around 170,000 distinct CDR3 sequences, approximately 12% seen once. Overall study results and limits: Few new T cells, the authors suggested, are recruited by each seasonal influenza vaccination.

The TCR sequence derives from a man aged 45 to 75 who received an inactivated influenza vaccine. The chain is built from TRBV11-2 and TRBJ2-2; D call uncertain. Sequences were derived from CD8+ T cells sorted from PBMCs, sampled less than 30 months after vaccination. The CDR3 loop is CASSPTLGLNTGELFF. The CDR3 DNA reads as TGTGCCAGCAGCCCTACCCTCGGATTGAACACCGGGGAGCTGTTTTTT. Filled out from reference TRBV11-2 and TRBJ2-2, the complete variable domain reads EAGVAQSPRYKIIEKRQSVAFWCNPISGHATLYWYQQILGQGPKLLIQFQNNGVVDDSQLPKDRFSAERLKGVDSTLKIQPAKLEDSAVYLCASSPTLGLNTGELFFGEGSRLTVL.